The present T cell receptor beta chain was sequenced within a study of T-cell reconstitution after alpha-beta-depleted transplantation in children. Comments on this clonotype: Antigen unknown.

TCRbeta library preparation incorporated unique molecular identifiers. TCRdb re-called the PCR reads through MiXCR, storing one row per CDR3 protein. The table lists 500,000 to 650,000 distinct CDR3 sequences, 10% to 15% of them singletons. Whole-study findings and limits: At one year after transplant, newly produced T cells mostly accounted for T-cell counts and diversity. After transplant, high TCRbeta diversity at day 60 in some patients arose from surviving recipient T cells and thymic progenitors. Expanded graft clones numbering several hundred reportedly gave rise to alpha-beta T cells about two months after transplant.

The TCR sequence derives from a male patient younger than 18 who had a stem cell transplant for acute myeloid leukemia, so the T cells may come from the graft donor. This specimen consisted of PBMCs, mostly from graft donor cells, obtained 360 days after TCRalphabeta/CD19-depleted stem cell transplant.

The CDR3 protein is CASFSLGNEQFF. DNA for the CDR3: TGTGCCAGCTTTTCTCTGGGGAATGAGCAGTTCTTC. The J gene is TRBJ2-1, the V gene TRBV28; D remains unclear. The CDR3 contains 12 residues. The germline gives CDR1 MDHEN, CDR2 SYDVKM. Trimming removed 8 bases at V and 7 bases at J, with 12 bases between.